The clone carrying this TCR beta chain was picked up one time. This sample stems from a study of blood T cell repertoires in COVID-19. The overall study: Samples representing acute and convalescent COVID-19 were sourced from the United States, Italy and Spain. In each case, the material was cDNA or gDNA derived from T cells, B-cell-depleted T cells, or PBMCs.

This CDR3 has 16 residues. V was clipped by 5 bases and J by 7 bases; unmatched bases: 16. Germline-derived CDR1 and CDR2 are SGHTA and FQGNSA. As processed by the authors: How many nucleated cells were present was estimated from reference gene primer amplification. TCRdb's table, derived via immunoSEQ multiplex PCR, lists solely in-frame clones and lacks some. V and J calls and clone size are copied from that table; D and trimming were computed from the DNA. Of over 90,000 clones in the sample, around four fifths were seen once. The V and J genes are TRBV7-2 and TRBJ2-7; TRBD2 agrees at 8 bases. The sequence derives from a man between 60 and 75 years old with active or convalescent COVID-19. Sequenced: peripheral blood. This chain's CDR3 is CASSLGSGRGVEEQYV. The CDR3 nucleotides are TGTGCCAGCAGCCTAGGAAGCGGGAGAGGGGTAGAAGAGCAGTACGTC.